The T cell receptor (beta chain) under discussion was sequenced for a study of regulatory T cells in long-lasting Graves disease. Trimming took off 8 bases at V and 3 bases at J, with 23 bases between the two ends. Looked up from germline, CDR1 is SGDLS and CDR2 is YYNGEE. The CDR3 spans 16 residues. Arm-PCR of CDR3 regions and iRepertoire HTBI primers were the basis on which TCR beta libraries were built. One entry per CDR3 protein, called by TCRdb with MiXCR from the multiplex PCR reads. Of more than 350,000 distinct CDR3 sequences in the sample, roughly 21% were seen once. Time point of the sample: persistent/refractory GD, antithyroid drugs over 5 years with positive TRAb. PBMCs were the source of the RNA used for TCR sequencing. Findings of the study overall: Relative to newly diagnosed Graves' patients, persistent ones had lower TCR diversity. Persistent disease preferred TRBV28, TRBJ1-2 and TRBJ2-5; new disease, TRBV20-1 and TRBJ2-1.

On this clonotype itself: Its antigen is not known.

Sequenced here: peripheral blood mononuclear cells (PBMCs), sampled when the disease was refractory, from a patient treated with antithyroid drugs. The gene calls are TRBV9 and TRBJ2-5, with D perhaps TRBD2 (5 bases). This receptor was taken from a female donor with Graves disease. CDR3 amino acids: CASRPTRGSAKETQYF. CDR3 nucleotides: TGTGCCAGTCGCCCTACCCGAGGGAGCGCGAAAGAGACCCAGTACTTC.